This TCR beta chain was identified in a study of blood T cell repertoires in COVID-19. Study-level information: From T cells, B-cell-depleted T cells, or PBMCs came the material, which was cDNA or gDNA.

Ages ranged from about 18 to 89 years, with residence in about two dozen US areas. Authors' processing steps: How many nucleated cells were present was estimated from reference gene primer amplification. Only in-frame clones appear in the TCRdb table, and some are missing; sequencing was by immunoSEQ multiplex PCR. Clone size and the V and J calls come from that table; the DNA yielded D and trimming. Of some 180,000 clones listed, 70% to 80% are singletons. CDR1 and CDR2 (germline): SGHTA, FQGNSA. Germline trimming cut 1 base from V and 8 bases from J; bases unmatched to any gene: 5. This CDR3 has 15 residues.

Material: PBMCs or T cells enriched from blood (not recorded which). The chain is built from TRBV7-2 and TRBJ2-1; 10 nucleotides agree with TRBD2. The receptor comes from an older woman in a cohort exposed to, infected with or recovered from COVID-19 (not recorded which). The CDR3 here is CASSLGASGSYEQFF. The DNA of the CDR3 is TGTGCCAGCAGCTTAGGGGCTAGCGGGAGCTATGAGCAGTTCTTC. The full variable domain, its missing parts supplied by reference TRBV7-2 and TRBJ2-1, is GAGVSQSPSNKVTEKGKDVELRCDPISGHTALYWYRQSLGQGLEFLIYFQGNSAPDKSGLPSDRFSAERTGGSVSTLTIQRTQQEDSAVYLCASSLGASGSYEQFFGPGTRLTVL.